This entry describes one T cell receptor beta chain. What it binds is not known. Sorted-subset replicate PCRs used about 200 ng DNA, about 30,000 T cell genomes. The data were produced by immunoSEQ multiplex PCR, yet TCRdb's version contains in-frame clones alone and is incomplete. The profile shows about 2.1 million clones, 93% of them singletons. The record originates from a study of shared clonotypes between healthy human individuals. Study summary: Plates per donor: three CD4 naive, three CD4 memory, two CD8 naive, one CD8 memory. General study results and limits: A generally larger estimated richness was seen in naive subsets than in memory subsets.

Cells designated naive CD8 were CD45RO-negative and were positively selected for CCR7, with terminally differentiated effector memory CD45RA+ cells excluded. Donation came from healthy HIV-negative adults that had no recent acute infections or vaccinations. V dropped 3 bases and J dropped 1; count of bases not matched to a gene: 4. The CDR3 loop spans 15 amino acids. The germline V gene encodes CDR1 SGDLS and CDR2 YYNGEE. The sequence was collected from a man aged 18 to 35 in good health. Some clones in this sample may be carry-over from other donors' samples. Sequenced: naive CD8+ T cells from PBMCs. This rearrangement joins TRBV9 to TRBJ2-1, with 7 bases lining up with TRBD1. In DNA form, the CDR3 reads TGTGCCAGCAGCGCGAGGGACAGTTCCTACAATGAGCAGTTCTTC. Its protein is CASSARDSSYNEQFF.